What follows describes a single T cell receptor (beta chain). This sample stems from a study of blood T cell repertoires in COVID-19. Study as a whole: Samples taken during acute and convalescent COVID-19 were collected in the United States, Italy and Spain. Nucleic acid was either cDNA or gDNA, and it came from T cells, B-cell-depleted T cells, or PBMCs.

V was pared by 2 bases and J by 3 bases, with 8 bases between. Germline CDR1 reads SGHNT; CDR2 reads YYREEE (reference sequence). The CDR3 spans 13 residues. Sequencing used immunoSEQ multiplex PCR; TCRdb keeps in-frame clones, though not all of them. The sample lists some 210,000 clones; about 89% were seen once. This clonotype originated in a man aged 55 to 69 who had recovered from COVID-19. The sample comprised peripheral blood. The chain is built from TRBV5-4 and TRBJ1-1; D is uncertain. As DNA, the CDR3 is TGTGCCAGCAGCTTTGGCCCAGACACTGAAGCTTTCTTT. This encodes CASSFGPDTEAFF.